This is a list of T cell receptor beta chains from one sample in a study of memory CD4+ T cells and cytomegalovirus serostatus. Profiling relied on immunoSEQ multiplex PCR, and the TCRdb table lists in-frame clones only, not all of them. This sample has 55,000 to 75,000 clones, with 75% to 90% found just once. What was sequenced was memory CD4+ T cells from blood. The receptors were sampled from an adult in good health and CMV-seronegative. Each CDR3 is given with its conserved first and last residue. The order of the fields is V gene, J gene, CDR3 length, CDR3 protein.

TRBV5-1	TRBJ2-1	15	CASSLEGGRLGEQFF
TRBV13	TRBJ2-5	13	CASSRWGEETQYF
TRBV5-5	TRBJ2-3	15	CASSRNGQGANTQYF
TRBV28	TRBJ2-1	16	CASSSPPGGLYNEQFF
TRBV7-9	TRBJ1-3	17	CASSDWGQTSSGNTIYF
TRBV7-2	TRBJ1-6	14	CASSLDSYNSPLHF
TRBV10-3	TRBJ2-7	14	CAISRDQSSYEQYF
TRBV7-9	TRBJ2-3	18	CASSAGLAGVGGTDTQYF
TRBV28	TRBJ2-4	13	CASVGVAKNIQYF
TRBV5-6	TRBJ2-5	13	CASSLGQGETQYF
TRBV5-1	TRBJ1-3	16	CASSSDDVDSGNTIYF
TRBV29-1	TRBJ1-4	12	CSGGNRETKLFF
TRBV11-2	TRBJ1-5	14	CASELPGAGQPQHF
TRBV15	TRBJ2-5	15	CATSRDPSGQETQYF
TRBV2	TRBJ2-1	13	CASSVTSLTEQFF
TRBV10-2	TRBJ1-5	15	CASSDDTYSNQPQHF
TRBV18	TRBJ1-2	16	CASSPPGTGGVYGYTF
TRBV7-9	TRBJ2-7	14	CASSLVPGTQGQYF
TRBV6-1	TRBJ1-5	14	CARTDGISNQPQHF
TRBV18	TRBJ1-4	14	CASSPGRGGEKLFF
TRBV5-1	TRBJ2-2	15	CASSLIGVGTGELFF
TRBV15	TRBJ1-5	14	CATNDRVVGQPQHF
TRBV6-5	TRBJ2-1	11	CASSSANEQFF
TRBV19	TRBJ2-5	15	CASRKGAGTQETQYF
TRBV5-4	TRBJ1-3	16	CASSPGLSSSGNTIYF
TRBV18	TRBJ2-7	14	CASSPRQGVYEQYF
TRBV5-8	TRBJ2-3	12	CASSLEVDTQYF
TRBV27	TRBJ2-1	17	CASSLNVRREGRNEQFF
TRBV2	TRBJ2-1	15	CASSATGGGRREQFF
TRBV18	TRBJ2-3	13	CASSLGSTDTQYF
TRBV9	TRBJ1-6	14	CASSDPDGHSPLHF
TRBV2	TRBJ2-7	13	CASKGQGVYEQYF
TRBV4-1	TRBJ2-7	16	CASSSGLLKRTHEQYF
TRBV7-2	TRBJ1-1	13	CASSRDSNTEAFF
TRBV7-2	TRBJ1-2	14	CASSLLVVQGGYTF
TRBV2	TRBJ2-3	14	CASRPQLASYTQYF
TRBV28	TRBJ1-4	12	CASKQANEKLFF